These T cell receptor beta chains were read from a single sample in a study of Graves' ophthalmopathy and Graves' hyperthyroidism. Using its own MiXCR run on the multiplex PCR reads, TCRdb lists one record per CDR3 protein. The data contain 1 million to 1.3 million distinct CDR3 sequences, approximately 35% of them singletons. Specimen: peripheral blood or thyroid tissue (not recorded which). The receptors were sampled from an adult man with Graves' hyperthyroidism. The CDR3 runs from the conserved cysteine through the conserved F or W. D genes are given only for firm matches. Clone sizes are given selectively: once, few, many, or a class where the clone is expanded.

few,TRBD1,TRBJ1-5,TRBV11-2,16,CASSLHGDRWDQPQHF,TGTGCCAGCAGCCTCCATGGGGACAGGTGGGATCAGCCCCAGCATTTT
many,-,TRBJ2-6,TRBV15,14,CATSPLGGANVLTF,TGTGCCACCTCCCCCTTAGGAGGGGCCAACGTCCTGACTTTC
-,-,TRBJ1-6,TRBV7-9,15,CASSSGGGDNSPLHF,TGTGCCAGCAGCTCTGGTGGAGGGGACAATTCACCCCTCCACTTT
many,-,TRBJ1-1,TRBV20-1,11,CSAREWAEAFF,TGCAGTGCTAGAGAGTGGGCTGAAGCTTTCTTT
-,-,TRBJ2-2,TRBV11-2,17,CASSRGDSRLTTGELFF,TGTGCCAGCAGCCGGGGGGACAGTCGCTTAACGACCGGGGAGCTGTTTTTT
-,-,TRBJ2-7,TRBV29-1,12,CSVAKTTYEQYF,TGCAGCGTTGCGAAGACTACCTACGAGCAGTACTTC
-,TRBD1,TRBJ1-5,TRBV9,18,CASSWLAGGLVSNQPQHF,TGTGCCAGCAGCTGGCTGGCAGGGGGGTTAGTGAGCAATCAGCCCCAGCATTTT
-,TRBD2,TRBJ2-5,TRBV2,17,CASSESGNTGALETQYF,TGTGCCAGCAGTGAAAGCGGGAACACCGGGGCGTTGGAGACCCAGTACTTC
many,-,TRBJ2-7,TRBV10-2,13,CASGPQGTYEQYF,TGCGCCAGCGGCCCACAGGGTACCTACGAGCAGTACTTC
-,TRBD1,TRBJ1-5,TRBV19,16,CASSLSGTETYQPQHF,TGTGCCAGTAGTCTTTCCGGGACAGAAACTTATCAGCCCCAGCATTTT
many,-,TRBJ2-5,TRBV5-8,13,CASSPRLRETQYF,TGTGCCAGCAGCCCTCGGCTAAGAGAGACCCAGTACTTC
once,TRBD1,TRBJ2-7,TRBV7-2,16,CASSPSPGQGIYEQYF,TGTGCCAGCAGCCCCTCACCGGGACAGGGTATCTACGAGCAGTACTTC
-,-,TRBJ1-2,TRBV15,13,CASEHRSNHGYTF,TGTGCCAGCGAGCACAGGTCCAACCATGGCTACACCTTC
-,TRBD2,TRBJ2-2,TRBV7-2,18,CASSSGLAGITSTGELFF,TGTGCCAGCAGCTCGGGACTAGCGGGGATAACCTCCACCGGGGAGCTGTTTTTT
-,-,TRBJ1-2,TRBV4-1,15,CANSQDGRVRDGYTF,TGCGCCAACAGCCAAGATGGTAGAGTTAGGGATGGCTACACCTTC
-,-,TRBJ2-2,TRBV6-5,14,CASSYTDQTGELFF,TGTGCCAGCAGTTACACTGACCAAACCGGGGAGCTGTTTTTT
-,TRBD1,TRBJ2-7,TRBV5-4,15,CASSAQGQGEHEQYF,TGTGCCAGCAGCGCCCAGGGACAGGGTGAGCACGAGCAGTACTTC
few,-,TRBJ1-5,TRBV3-1,15,CASSPEAGLGQPQHF,TGTGCCAGCAGCCCTGAGGCGGGGCTCGGTCAGCCCCAGCATTTT
few,-,TRBJ2-7,TRBV10-3,20,CAISDEDSSPPNDNGVEQYF,TGTGCCATCAGTGATGAAGACAGCTCCCCCCCAAATGACAATGGGGTCGAGCAGTACTTC
-,-,TRBJ1-1,TRBV29-1,13,CSVEAFVDTEAFF,TGCAGCGTTGAGGCTTTTGTGGACACTGAAGCTTTCTTT
-,-,TRBJ1-2,TRBV12-3/TRBV12-4,15,CASSLGWHETYGYTF,TGTGCCAGCAGTTTGGGGTGGCACGAAACCTATGGCTACACCTTC
many,TRBD1,TRBJ2-7,TRBV5-1,13,CASKGTGRDEQYF,TGCGCCAGCAAAGGGACAGGGAGGGACGAGCAGTACTTC
many,TRBD2,TRBJ2-7,TRBV5-1,17,CASSLYGLAGFNYEQYF,TGCGCCAGCAGCTTGTACGGACTAGCGGGATTCAACTACGAGCAGTACTTC
-,-,TRBJ1-1,TRBV7-8,16,CASSLGSRPMNTEAFF,TGTGCCAGCAGCTTAGGTTCAAGACCCATGAACACTGAAGCTTTCTTT
few,TRBD2,TRBJ2-7,TRBV7-2,16,CASSLNPSGAGYEQYF,TGTGCCAGCAGCTTAAACCCTAGCGGGGCTGGCTACGAGCAGTACTTC
few,-,TRBJ1-2,TRBV12-3/TRBV12-4,14,CASSLERDGSGYTF,TGTGCCAGCAGTTTGGAGCGGGACGGTAGTGGCTACACCTTC
-,-,TRBJ1-1,TRBV20-1,13,CSASGRLNTEAFF,TGCAGTGCATCGGGACGGTTGAACACTGAAGCTTTCTTT
few,-,TRBJ1-1,TRBV20-1,14,CSARGGGSNTEAFF,TGCAGTGCTAGAGGTGGGGGCTCGAACACTGAAGCTTTCTTT
-,-,TRBJ2-3,TRBV20-1,16,CSASGGLGGLTDTQYF,TGCAGTGCTAGTGGTGGGTTGGGGGGCTTGACAGATACGCAGTATTTT
-,-,TRBJ2-6,TRBV27,15,CASRPDSSGANVLTF,TGTGCCAGCAGGCCCGACAGCTCTGGGGCCAACGTCCTGACTTTC
many,TRBD1,TRBJ1-5,TRBV6-5,13,CASRGQGDQPQHF,TGTGCCAGCAGGGGACAGGGGGATCAGCCCCAGCATTTT
-,TRBD1,TRBJ2-5,TRBV6-2/TRBV6-3,16,CASSYYRDSNQETQYF,TGTGCCAGCAGTTACTACCGGGACAGCAACCAAGAGACCCAGTACTTC
-,TRBD1,TRBJ1-6,TRBV10-3,15,CAISLTGVGFSPLHF,TGTGCCATCAGCTTGACAGGGGTAGGTTTTTCACCCCTCCACTTT
many,TRBD1,TRBJ2-7,TRBV10-3,16,CAIRIDRVGLKGEQYF,TGTGCCATCAGGATTGACAGGGTCGGTTTAAAAGGCGAGCAGTACTTC
-,TRBD2,TRBJ2-5,TRBV7-9,14,CASTVGGSRETQYF,TGTGCCAGCACCGTGGGCGGGAGCCGGGAGACCCAGTACTTC
-,TRBD2,TRBJ2-5,TRBV7-4,15,CASSQSAGGGETQYF,TGTGCCAGCAGCCAATCCGCGGGAGGGGGGGAGACCCAGTACTTC
-,-,TRBJ2-5,TRBV7-6,12,CASSPGMASQYF,TGTGCCAGCAGCCCCGGAATGGCATCACAATACTTC
-,-,TRBJ2-7,TRBV7-8,16,CASSLEVASSSYEQYF,TGTGCCAGCAGCTTAGAAGTCGCTTCGTCGTCCTACGAGCAGTACTTC
-,-,TRBJ2-2,TRBV25-1,12,CASSELKGELFF,TGTGCCAGCAGTGAATTGAAGGGGGAGCTGTTTTTT
many,-,TRBJ1-3,TRBV6-5,15,CASSLTGSSGNTIYF,TGTGCCAGCAGTTTGACGGGAAGCTCTGGAAACACCATATATTTT
many,TRBD1,TRBJ2-7,TRBV20-1,15,CSALPSGQGLYEQYF,TGCAGTGCACTACCCTCGGGACAGGGCTTGTACGAGCAGTACTTC
many,-,TRBJ2-5,TRBV10-3,15,CAISEGTGLGLTQYF,TGTGCCATCAGTGAGGGCACGGGCCTGGGGTTGACCCAGTACTTC
few,-,TRBJ2-5,TRBV6-6,13,CASSYSSVGTQYF,TGTGCCAGCAGTTACTCTTCGGTTGGAACCCAGTACTTC
-,TRBD2,TRBJ2-7,TRBV2,18,CASSTKRESFFSSYEQYF,TGTGCCAGCAGTACCAAGCGGGAATCCTTTTTCAGCTCCTACGAGCAGTACTTC
many,-,TRBJ2-7,TRBV7-9,12,CASSSTDAGGYF,TGTGCCAGCAGCTCCACCGACGCTGGGGGCTACTTC
many,-,TRBJ2-6,TRBV29-1,14,CSVSPLGGANVLTF,TGCAGCGTCTCCCCCTTAGGTGGGGCCAACGTCCTGACTTTC
few,TRBD2,TRBJ2-7,TRBV7-9,16,CASSPPPSGYKYEQYF,TGTGCCAGCTCACCACCGCCTAGCGGTTATAAGTACGAGCAGTACTTC
-,-,TRBJ2-7,TRBV11-2,13,CASSLSQDSKQYF,TGTGCCAGCAGTTTATCCCAGGACTCGAAGCAGTACTTC
many,-,TRBJ2-7,TRBV20-1,13,CSARGAGYYEQYF,TGCAGTGCTAGAGGAGCGGGTTACTACGAGCAGTACTTC
many,-,TRBJ1-2,TRBV7-9,15,CASSLGGQLNYGYTF,TGTGCCAGCAGCTTAGGTGGTCAGCTGAACTATGGCTACACCTTC
-,-,TRBJ1-1,TRBV19,16,CASSLGIGSGNTEAFF,TGTGCCAGCAGTTTGGGCATTGGTAGCGGGAACACTGAAGCTTTCTTT
-,-,TRBJ2-5,TRBV7-8,14,CASSPAYAVETQYF,TGTGCCAGCAGCCCAGCTTATGCCGTCGAGACCCAGTACTTC
many,-,TRBJ1-5,TRBV7-2,14,CASSSAGLGQPQHF,TGTGCCAGCAGCTCGGCAGGCCTTGGTCAGCCCCAGCATTTT